The 13 T cell receptor beta chains presented below share a single source sample, sequenced in a study of tumor-infiltrating lymphocytes in primary liver carcinoma. Researchers generated TCR beta cDNA from about 460 ng of total RNA, relying on a constant-region primer. Modified slightly, ARM-PCR produced TCR beta libraries over three nested multiplex PCR rounds. TRBV1-TRBV30 forward primers and a C-beta reverse primer were used in the first two PCR rounds, which each ran for about 11 cycles. TCRdb itself ran the multiplex PCR reads through MiXCR, one entry per CDR3 protein. Seen here are over 45,000 distinct CDR3 sequences, less than 75% observed once, and the top ten hold over 25%. The tissue used was unsorted bulk material of roughly 17-34 mg. RNA and DNA were co-extracted from it with the AllPrep DNA/RNA mini kit. The sample taken for sequencing was liver tumor tissue from sampling region 5. This sample's subset: tumor region T5, tumor centre. These receptors originate from a man in his forties with primary liver carcinoma and hepatitis B virus infection.

The table lists this clonotype with a count of one. A much larger clone differs by one base, so this may be a read error. The chain joins TRBV7-9 to TRBJ2-1; D remains unclear. The V gene's germline CDR1 is SEHNR and CDR2 FQNEAQ (reference sequence). CDR3 length equals 11 residues. V was trimmed by 11 bases and J by 3 bases, leaving 8 bases between them. In nucleotides, the CDR3 is TGTGCCGGCTCCGACTACAATGAGCAGTTCTTC. Translated: CAGSDYNEQFF.

A word on this clonotype: Germline and junction disagree at one end, which may indicate a read error. The rearrangement uses TRBV6-5 and TRBJ2-7, with 11 bases lining up with TRBD2. This CDR3 is built from 14 residues. Germline V CDR1 and CDR2: MNHEY, SVGAGI. The CDR3 nucleotides read TGTGCCGGCAGGACACTAGCGGGAGATTACGAGCAGTACTTC. As protein: CAGRTLAGDYEQYF.

This chain connects TRBV11-2 to TRBJ2-1; no clear D gene. V was trimmed by 10 bases and J by 5 bases, leaving 24 bases between them. Germline V lookup: CDR1 SGHAT, CDR2 FQNNGV. The CDR3 has 16 amino acids. The CDR3 loop reads CANSPVIVGSHNEQFF. The CDR3 DNA is TGTGCCAACAGTCCCGTGATAGTTGGAAGTCACAATGAGCAGTTCTTC.

This chain joins TRBV11-2 and TRBJ2-7; 8 bases agree with TRBD2. The J segment lost 13 bases and the V segment lost 2 bases, leaving 22 bases of the junction unmatched. CDR1 SGHAT and CDR2 FQNNGV come from the germline V gene. This CDR3 region has 17 residues. CDR3 bases: TGTGCCAGCAGCTTAATTGGTGGCCTAGCGGGCGCCGGCGAGCTATACTTC. Translated: CASSLIGGLAGAGELYF.

Worth noting for this clonotype: One end of the junction fails to match germline, which may point to a read error. The chain recombines TRBV6-6 with TRBJ2-1; D is uncertain. There are 13 residues in the CDR3. Germline lookup yields CDR1 MNHNY and CDR2 SVGAGI (reference sequence). The CDR3 region has the DNA TGTGCCAGTAGCCGGACGGAGTACATTGAGCAGTTCTTC. This gives the protein CASSRTEYIEQFF.

A remark on this clonotype: One junction end disagrees with the germline gene, perhaps due to a read error. The chain has TRBV29-1 and TRBJ1-2, with D unresolved. The CDR3 length is 12 residues. CDR1 and CDR2 from the germline V gene are SQVTM and ANQGSEA. The CDR3 DNA is TGCATCGTTGCCCCGACACTAGATGGCTACACCTTC. The encoded protein is CIVAPTLDGYTF.

The V gene is TRBV6-1, the J gene TRBJ1-1; D is unclear. V lost 0 bases and J lost 5, with 16 bases in between. The germline gives CDR1 MNHNS, CDR2 SASEGT. CDR3 length equals 16 residues. The CDR3 region is CASSEALATPRTEAFF. The CDR3 DNA reads as TGTGCCAGCAGTGAAGCTTTAGCCACCCCAAGAACTGAAGCTTTCTTT.

The genes are TRBV7-2 and TRBJ2-7; 10 bases fit TRBD2. The germline gives CDR1 SGHTA, CDR2 FQGNSA. Germline trimming cut 5 bases from V and 2 bases from J; bases unmatched to any gene: 6. The CDR3 has 15 amino acids. The CDR3 region is CASSPLAGTTYEQYF. The CDR3 DNA reads TGTGCCAGCAGCCCACTAGCGGGAACCACCTACGAGCAGTACTTC.

As regards this clonotype: As the CDR3 is not closed by the conserved phenylalanine or tryptophan, this likely results from a read error. No DNA is shown, since the ends of the CDR3 on it are uncertain; the CDR3 is the one TCRdb lists. The rearrangement links TRBV6-5 to TRBJ2-2. The germline V gene encodes CDR1 MNHEY and CDR2 SVGAGI. The CDR3 comprises 15 residues, both ends counted. The chain's CDR3 is CASSYAVDGTGEPFY.

Of note for this clonotype: At one boundary the junction diverges from the germline segment, which might be a read error. The V and J genes are TRBV4-2 and TRBJ2-7; TRBD2 matches 13 bases. From germline, CDR1 is LGHNA and CDR2 YNFKEQ. The CDR3 totals 17 residues. CDR3 nucleotides: TGTGCCACTACTGGACTAGCGGGGGTTTATAAGACCTACGAGCAATACTTC. This encodes CATTGLAGVYKTYEQYF.

This clonotype is labeled as medium-sized. The chain has TRBV29-1 and TRBJ2-1, with 10 bases aligning to TRBD2. Trimming at V came to 4 bases and at J to 7 bases, leaving 7 bases not matched to a gene. Germline V CDR1 and CDR2: SQVTM, ANQGSEA. There are 14 residues in the CDR3. CDR3 sequence: CSVGGLAVGNEQFF. The CDR3 DNA sequence: TGCAGCGTTGGAGGACTAGCGGTCGGGAATGAGCAGTTCTTC.

This clonotype was picked up a small number of times. The chain recombines TRBV6-6 with TRBJ2-6; no clear D gene. CDR1 MNHNY and CDR2 SVGAGI come from the germline V gene (reference sequence). The length of the CDR3 is 12 residues. Trimming removed 11 bases at V and 4 bases at J, with 9 bases between. For the CDR3, the DNA is TGTGCCGGTCGGAAGGGGGCCAACGTCCTGACTTTC. It yields the protein CAGRKGANVLTF.

In its sample, this clonotype ranks as medium-sized (0.01 to 0.1%). The rearrangement links TRBV11-2 to TRBJ2-5; D remains unclear. V shed 5 bases and J shed 5 bases, with 12 bases lying between them. This CDR3 is built from 13 residues. Germline V gene sequence: CDR1 SGHAT, CDR2 FQNNGV. CDR3 protein: CASSTSLGETQYF. CDR3 bases: TGTGCCAGCAGCACCAGTCTAGGGGAGACCCAGTACTTC.